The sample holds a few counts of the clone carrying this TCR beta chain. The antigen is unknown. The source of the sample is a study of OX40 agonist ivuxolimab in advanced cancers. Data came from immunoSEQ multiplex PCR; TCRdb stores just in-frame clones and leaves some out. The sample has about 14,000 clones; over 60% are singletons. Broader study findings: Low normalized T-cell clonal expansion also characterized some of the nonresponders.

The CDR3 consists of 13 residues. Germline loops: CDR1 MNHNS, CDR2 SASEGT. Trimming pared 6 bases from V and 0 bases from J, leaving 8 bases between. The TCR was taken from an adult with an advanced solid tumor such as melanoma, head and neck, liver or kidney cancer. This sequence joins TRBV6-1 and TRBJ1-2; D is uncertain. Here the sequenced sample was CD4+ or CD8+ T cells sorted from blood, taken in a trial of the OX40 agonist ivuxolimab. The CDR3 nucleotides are TGTGCCAGCAGGGAGTTAGCTAACTATGGCTACACCTTC. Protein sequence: CASRELANYGYTF.